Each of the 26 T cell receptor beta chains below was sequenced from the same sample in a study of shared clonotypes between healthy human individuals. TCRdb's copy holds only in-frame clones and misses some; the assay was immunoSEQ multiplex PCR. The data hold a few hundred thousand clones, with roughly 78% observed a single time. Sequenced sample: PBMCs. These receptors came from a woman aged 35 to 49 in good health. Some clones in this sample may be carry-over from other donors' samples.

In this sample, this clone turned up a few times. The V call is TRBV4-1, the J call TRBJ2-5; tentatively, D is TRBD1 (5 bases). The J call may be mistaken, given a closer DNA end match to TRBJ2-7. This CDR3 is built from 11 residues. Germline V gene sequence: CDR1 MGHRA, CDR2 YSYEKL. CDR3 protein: CASSQQGEQYF. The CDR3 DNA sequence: TGCGCCAGCAGCCAACAGGGCGAGCAGTACTTC.

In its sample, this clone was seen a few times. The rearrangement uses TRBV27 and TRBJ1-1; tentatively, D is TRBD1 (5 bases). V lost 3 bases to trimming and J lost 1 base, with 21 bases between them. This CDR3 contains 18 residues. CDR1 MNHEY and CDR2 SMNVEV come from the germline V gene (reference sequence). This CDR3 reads CASSFIHASSQGNTEAFF. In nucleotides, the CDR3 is TGTGCCAGCAGTTTCATTCACGCGTCTTCCCAGGGGAACACTGAAGCTTTCTTT.

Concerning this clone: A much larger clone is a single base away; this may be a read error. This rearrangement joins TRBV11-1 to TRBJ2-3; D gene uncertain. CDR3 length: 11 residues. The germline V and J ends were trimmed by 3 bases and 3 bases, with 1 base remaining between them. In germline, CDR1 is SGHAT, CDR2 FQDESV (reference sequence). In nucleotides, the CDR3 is TGTGCCAGCAGCTTTACAGATACGCAGTATTTT. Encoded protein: CASSFTDTQYF. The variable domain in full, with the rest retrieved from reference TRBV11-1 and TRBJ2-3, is EAEVAQSPRYKITEKSQAVAFWCDPISGHATLYWYRQILGQGPELLVQFQDESVVDDSQLPKDRFSAERLKGVDSTLKIQPAELGDSAMYLCASSFTDTQYFGPGTRLTVL.

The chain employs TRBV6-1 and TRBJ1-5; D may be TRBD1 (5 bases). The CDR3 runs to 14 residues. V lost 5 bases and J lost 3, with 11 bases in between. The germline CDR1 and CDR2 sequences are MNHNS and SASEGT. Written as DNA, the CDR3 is TGTGCCAGCAGTCCCGCGGGACTCAATCAGCCCCAGCATTTT. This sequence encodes CASSPAGLNQPQHF.

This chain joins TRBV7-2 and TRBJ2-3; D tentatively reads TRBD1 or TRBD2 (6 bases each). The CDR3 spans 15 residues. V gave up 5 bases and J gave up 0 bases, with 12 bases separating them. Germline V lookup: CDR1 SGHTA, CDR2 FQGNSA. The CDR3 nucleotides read TGTGCCAGCAGCGCGAGAGGGGGGAGCACAGATACGCAGTATTTT. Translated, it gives CASSARGGSTDTQYF.

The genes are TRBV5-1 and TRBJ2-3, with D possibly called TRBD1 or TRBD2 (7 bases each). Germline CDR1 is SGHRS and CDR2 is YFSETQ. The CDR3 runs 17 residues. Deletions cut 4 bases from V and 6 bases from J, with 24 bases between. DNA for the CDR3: TGCGCCAGCAGCCCCAGGGGGGGATCCCCCCCGCAGGATACGCAGTATTTT. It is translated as CASSPRGGSPPQDTQYF.

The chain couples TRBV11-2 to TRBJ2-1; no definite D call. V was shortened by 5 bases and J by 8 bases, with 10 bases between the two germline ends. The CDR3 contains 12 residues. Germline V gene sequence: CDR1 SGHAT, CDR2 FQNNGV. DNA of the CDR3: TGTGCCAGCAGCACAGACGCGTATGAGCAGTTCTTC. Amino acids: CASSTDAYEQFF.

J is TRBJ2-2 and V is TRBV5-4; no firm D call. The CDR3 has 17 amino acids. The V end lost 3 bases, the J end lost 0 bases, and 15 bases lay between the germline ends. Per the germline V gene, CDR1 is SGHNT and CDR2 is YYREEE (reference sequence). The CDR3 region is CASSSRPDGSNTGELFF. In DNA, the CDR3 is TGTGCCAGCAGCTCCCGACCGGACGGATCGAACACCGGGGAGCTGTTTTTT.

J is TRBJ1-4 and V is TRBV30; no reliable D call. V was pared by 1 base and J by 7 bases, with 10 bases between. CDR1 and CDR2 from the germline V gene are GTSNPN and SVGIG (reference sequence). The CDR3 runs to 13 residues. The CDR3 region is CAWSEGRIEKLFF. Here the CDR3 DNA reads TGTGCCTGGAGTGAAGGGAGGATTGAAAAACTGTTTTTT.

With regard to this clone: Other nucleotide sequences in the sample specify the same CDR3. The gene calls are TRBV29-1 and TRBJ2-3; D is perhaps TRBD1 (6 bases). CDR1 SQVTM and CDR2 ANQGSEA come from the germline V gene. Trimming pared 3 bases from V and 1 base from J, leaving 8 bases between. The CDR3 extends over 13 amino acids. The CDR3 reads CSVEAGGTDTQYF. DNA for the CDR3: TGCAGCGTTGAGGCAGGGGGCACAGATACGCAGTATTTT.

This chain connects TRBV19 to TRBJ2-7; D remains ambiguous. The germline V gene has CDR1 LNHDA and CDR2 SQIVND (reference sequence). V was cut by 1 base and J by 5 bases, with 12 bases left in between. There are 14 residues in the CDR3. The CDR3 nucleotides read TGTGCCAGTAGTATAGGGGAAAGGGCCAACGAGCAGTACTTC. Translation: CASSIGERANEQYF.

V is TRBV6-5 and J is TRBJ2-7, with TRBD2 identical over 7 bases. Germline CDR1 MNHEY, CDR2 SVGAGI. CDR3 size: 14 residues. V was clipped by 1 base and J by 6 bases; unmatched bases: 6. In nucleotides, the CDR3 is TGTGCCAGCAGTTACTTGGGGAGGGCTGGCGAGCAGTACTTC. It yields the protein CASSYLGRAGEQYF.

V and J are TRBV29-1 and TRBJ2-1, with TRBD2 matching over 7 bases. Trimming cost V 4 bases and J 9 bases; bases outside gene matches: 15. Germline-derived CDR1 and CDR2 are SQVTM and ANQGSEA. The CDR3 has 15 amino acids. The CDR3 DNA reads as TGCAGCGTTGTGGGGGGTCCGGGAGGCCCCAGTGAGCAGTTCTTC. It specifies CSVVGGPGGPSEQFF.

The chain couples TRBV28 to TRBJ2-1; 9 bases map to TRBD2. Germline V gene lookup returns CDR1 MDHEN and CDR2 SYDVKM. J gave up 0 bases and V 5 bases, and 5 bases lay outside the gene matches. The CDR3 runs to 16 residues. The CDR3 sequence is CASSGGLASSYNEQFF. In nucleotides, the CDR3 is TGTGCCAGCAGTGGGGGACTAGCTAGCTCCTACAATGAGCAGTTCTTC.

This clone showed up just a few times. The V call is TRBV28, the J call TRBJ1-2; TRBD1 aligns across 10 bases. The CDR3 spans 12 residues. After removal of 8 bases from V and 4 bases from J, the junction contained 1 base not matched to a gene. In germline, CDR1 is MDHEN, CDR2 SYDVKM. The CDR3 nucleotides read TGTGCCAGCGGGGACAGGGGCTATGGCTACACCTTC. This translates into CASGDRGYGYTF.

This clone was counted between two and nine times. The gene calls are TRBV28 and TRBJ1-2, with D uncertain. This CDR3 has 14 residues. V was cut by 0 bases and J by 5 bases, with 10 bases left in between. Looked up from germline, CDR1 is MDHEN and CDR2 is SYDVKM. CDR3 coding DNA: TGTGCCAGCAGTTTATGCCCAGGTCGTTATGGCTACACCTTC. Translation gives CASSLCPGRYGYTF.

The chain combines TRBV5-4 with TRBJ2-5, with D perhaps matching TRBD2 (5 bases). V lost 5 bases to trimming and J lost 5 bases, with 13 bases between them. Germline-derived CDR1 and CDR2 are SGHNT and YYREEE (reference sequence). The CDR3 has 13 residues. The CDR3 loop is CASSTGYRETQYF. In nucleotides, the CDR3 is TGTGCCAGCAGTACGGGATACCGGGAGACCCAGTACTTC. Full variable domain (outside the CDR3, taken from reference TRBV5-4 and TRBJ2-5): ETGVTQSPTHLIKTRGQQVTLRCSSQSGHNTVSWYQQALGQGPQFIFQYYREEENGRGNFPPRFSGLQFPNYSSELNVNALELDDSALYLCASSTGYRETQYFGPGTRLLVL.

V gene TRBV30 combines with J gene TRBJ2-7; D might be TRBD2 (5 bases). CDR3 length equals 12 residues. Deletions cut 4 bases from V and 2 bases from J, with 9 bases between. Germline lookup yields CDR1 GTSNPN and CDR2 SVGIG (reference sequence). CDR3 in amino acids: CAWNGVTYEQYF. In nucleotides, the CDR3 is TGTGCCTGGAACGGGGTAACCTACGAGCAGTACTTC.

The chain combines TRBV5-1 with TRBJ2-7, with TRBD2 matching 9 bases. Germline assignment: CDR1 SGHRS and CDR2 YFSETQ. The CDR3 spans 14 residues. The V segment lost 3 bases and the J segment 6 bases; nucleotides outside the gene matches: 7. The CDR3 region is CASSWAGGPSEQYF. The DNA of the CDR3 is TGCGCCAGCAGCTGGGCGGGAGGGCCGAGCGAGCAGTACTTC.

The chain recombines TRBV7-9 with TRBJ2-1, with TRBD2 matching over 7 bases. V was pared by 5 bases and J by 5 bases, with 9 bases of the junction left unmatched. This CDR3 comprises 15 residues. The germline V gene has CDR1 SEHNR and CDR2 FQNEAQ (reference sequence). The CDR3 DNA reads TGTGCCAGCAGCCCCGGGGGGAGGGTTAACAATGAGCAGTTCTTC. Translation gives CASSPGGRVNNEQFF.

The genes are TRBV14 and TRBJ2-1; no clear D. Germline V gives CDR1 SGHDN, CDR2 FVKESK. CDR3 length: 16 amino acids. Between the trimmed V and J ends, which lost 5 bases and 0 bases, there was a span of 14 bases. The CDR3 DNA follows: TGTGCCAGCAGCTCCTTAGACCCTAGCTCCTACAATGAGCAGTTCTTC. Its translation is CASSSLDPSSYNEQFF.

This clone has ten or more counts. CDR3 residues: CASSQLGTEREAFF. In DNA, the CDR3 is TGCGCCAGCAGCCAACTCGGGACAGAGCGTGAAGCTTTCTTT. The chain uses TRBV4-3 and TRBJ1-1, with 7 positions matching TRBD1. The V segment lost 2 bases and the J segment 7 bases; nucleotides outside the gene matches: 7. The CDR3 contains 14 residues. Germline assignment: CDR1 LGHNA and CDR2 YSLEER.

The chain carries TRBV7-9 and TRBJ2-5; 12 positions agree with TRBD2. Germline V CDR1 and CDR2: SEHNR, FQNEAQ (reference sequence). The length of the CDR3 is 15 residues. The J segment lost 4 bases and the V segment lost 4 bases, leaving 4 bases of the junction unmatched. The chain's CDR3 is CASSSGLAGLETQYF. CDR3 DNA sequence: TGTGCCAGCAGCTCTGGACTAGCGGGATTAGAGACCCAGTACTTC.

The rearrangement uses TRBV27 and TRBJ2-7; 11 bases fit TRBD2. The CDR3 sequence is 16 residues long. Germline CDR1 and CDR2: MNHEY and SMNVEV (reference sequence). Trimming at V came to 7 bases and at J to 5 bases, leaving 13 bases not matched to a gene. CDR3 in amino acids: CASTTILGLAADEQYF. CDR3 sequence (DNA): TGTGCCAGCACCACGATACTGGGACTAGCGGCTGACGAGCAGTACTTC.

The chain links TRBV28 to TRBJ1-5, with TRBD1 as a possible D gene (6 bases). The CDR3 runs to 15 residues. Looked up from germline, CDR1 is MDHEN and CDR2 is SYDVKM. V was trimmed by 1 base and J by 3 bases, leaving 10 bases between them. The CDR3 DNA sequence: TGTGCCAGCAGTTTATATACAGGGTACAATCAGCCCCAGCATTTT. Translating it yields CASSLYTGYNQPQHF.

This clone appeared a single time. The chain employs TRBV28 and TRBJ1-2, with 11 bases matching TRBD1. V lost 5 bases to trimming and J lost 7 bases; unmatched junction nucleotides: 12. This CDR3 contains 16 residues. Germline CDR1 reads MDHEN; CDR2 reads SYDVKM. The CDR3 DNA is TGTGCCAGCAGTCTACTACACACCGGGACAGGGGGTGGCTACACCTTC. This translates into CASSLLHTGTGGGYTF.